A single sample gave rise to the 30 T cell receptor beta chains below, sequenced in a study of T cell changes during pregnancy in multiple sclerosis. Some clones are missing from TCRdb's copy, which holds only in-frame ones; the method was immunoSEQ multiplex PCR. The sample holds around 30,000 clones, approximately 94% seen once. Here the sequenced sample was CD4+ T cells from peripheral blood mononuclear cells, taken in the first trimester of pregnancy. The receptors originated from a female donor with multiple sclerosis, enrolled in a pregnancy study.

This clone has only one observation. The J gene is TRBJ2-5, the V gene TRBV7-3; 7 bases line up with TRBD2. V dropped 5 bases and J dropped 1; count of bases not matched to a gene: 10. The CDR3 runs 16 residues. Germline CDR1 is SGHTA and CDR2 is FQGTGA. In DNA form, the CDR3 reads TGTGCCAGCAGCCGGGGGACTCTAGCGGCCCAAGAGACCCAGTACTTC. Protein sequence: CASSRGTLAAQETQYF.

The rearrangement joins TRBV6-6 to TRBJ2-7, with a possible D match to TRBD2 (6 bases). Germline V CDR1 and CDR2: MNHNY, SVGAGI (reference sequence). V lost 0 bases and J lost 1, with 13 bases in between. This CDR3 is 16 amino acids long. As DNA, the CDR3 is TGTGCCAGCAGTTACTCGCGGGAACGCGGATCCTACGAGCAGTACTTC. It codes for CASSYSRERGSYEQYF.

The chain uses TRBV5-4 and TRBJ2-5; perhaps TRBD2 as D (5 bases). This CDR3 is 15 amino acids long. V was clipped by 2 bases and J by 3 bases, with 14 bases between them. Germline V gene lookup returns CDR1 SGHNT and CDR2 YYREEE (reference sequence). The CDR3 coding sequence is TGTGCCAGCAGCTTTTCCGGGGAAGGAGAAGAGACCCAGTACTTC. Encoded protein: CASSFSGEGEETQYF.

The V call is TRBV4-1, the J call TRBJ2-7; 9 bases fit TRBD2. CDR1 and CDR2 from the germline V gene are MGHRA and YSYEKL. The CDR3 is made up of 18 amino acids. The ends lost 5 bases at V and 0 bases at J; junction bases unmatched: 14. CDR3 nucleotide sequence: TGCGCCAGCAGCAGACGACAGGGCGAGCGGGGGGTCTCCTACGAGCAGTACTTC. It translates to CASSRRQGERGVSYEQYF.

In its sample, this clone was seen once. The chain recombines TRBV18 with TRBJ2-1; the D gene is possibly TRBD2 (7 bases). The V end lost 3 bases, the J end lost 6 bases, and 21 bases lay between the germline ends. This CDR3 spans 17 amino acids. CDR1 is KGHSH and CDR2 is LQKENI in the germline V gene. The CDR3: CASSPPSRGGVSNEQFF. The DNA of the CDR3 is TGTGCCAGCTCACCCCCCTCGAGGGGGGGGGTCAGCAATGAGCAGTTCTTC.

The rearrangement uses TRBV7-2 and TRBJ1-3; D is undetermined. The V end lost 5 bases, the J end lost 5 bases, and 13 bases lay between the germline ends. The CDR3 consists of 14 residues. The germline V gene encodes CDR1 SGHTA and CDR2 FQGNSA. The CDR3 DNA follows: TGTGCCAGCAGCCCGGAGGCGGCTAGAAACACCATATATTTT. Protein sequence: CASSPEAARNTIYF.

This CDR3 reads CSAFSANYGYTF. CDR3 in DNA: TGCAGCGCCTTCAGTGCTAACTATGGCTACACCTTC. The gene calls are TRBV29-1 and TRBJ1-2; D is unresolved. Germline CDR1 is SQVTM and CDR2 is ANQGSEA. There are 12 residues in the CDR3. V was clipped by 7 bases and J by 0 bases, with 9 bases between them.

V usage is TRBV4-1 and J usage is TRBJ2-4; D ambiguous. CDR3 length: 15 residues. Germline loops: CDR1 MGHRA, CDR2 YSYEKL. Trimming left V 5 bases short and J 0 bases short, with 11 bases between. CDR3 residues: CASSERILAKNIQYF. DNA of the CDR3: TGCGCCAGCAGCGAGAGGATCCTAGCCAAAAACATTCAGTACTTC.

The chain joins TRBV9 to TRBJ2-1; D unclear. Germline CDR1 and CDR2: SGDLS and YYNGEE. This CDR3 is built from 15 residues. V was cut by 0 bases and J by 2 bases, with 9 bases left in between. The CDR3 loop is CASSVGLGTYNEQFF. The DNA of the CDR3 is TGTGCCAGCAGCGTAGGTCTAGGTACCTACAATGAGCAGTTCTTC.

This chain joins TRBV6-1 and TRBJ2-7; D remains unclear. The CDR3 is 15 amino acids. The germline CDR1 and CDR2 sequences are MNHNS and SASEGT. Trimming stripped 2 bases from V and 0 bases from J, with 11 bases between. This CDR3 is CASSETLDSSYEQYF. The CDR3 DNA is TGTGCCAGCAGTGAAACCCTTGATAGCTCCTACGAGCAGTACTTC.

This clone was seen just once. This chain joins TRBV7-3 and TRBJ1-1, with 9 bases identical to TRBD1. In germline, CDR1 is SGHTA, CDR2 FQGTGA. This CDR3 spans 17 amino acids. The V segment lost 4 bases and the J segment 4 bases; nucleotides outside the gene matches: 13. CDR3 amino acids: CASSSLGQGKDGTEAFF. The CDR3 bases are TGTGCCAGCAGCTCCCTCGGACAGGGGAAGGATGGCACTGAAGCTTTCTTT.

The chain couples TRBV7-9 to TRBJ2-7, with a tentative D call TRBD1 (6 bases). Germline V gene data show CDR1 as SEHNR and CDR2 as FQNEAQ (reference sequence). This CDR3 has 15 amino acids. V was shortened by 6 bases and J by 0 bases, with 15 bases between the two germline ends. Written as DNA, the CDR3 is TGTGCCAGCAGTTCCAGGGGAGAGGCCTCCTACGAGCAGTACTTC. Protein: CASSSRGEASYEQYF.

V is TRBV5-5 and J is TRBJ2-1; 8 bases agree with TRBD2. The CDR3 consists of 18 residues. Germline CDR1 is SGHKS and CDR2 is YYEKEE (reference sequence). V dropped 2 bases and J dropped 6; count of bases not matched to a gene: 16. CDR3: CASSFFGGGGFSVNEQFF. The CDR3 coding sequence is TGTGCCAGCAGCTTTTTCGGGGGGGGCGGTTTTTCGGTCAATGAGCAGTTCTTC.

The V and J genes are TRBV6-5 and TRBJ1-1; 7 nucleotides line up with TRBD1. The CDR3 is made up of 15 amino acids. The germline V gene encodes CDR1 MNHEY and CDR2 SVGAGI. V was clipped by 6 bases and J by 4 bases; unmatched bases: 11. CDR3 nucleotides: TGTGCCAGCAGACCCAAGACAGGGTTGGGCACTGAAGCTTTCTTT. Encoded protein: CASRPKTGLGTEAFF.

DNA for the CDR3: TGTGCCAGCAGTCTGTCCTCCGGGCGGGAGGGCTACACCTTC. This encodes CASSLSSGREGYTF. The chain employs TRBV6-5 and TRBJ1-2, with unresolved D. V lost 5 bases and J 8 bases, leaving 18 bases between the germline ends. Germline-derived CDR1 and CDR2 are MNHEY and SVGAGI. The CDR3 contains 14 residues.

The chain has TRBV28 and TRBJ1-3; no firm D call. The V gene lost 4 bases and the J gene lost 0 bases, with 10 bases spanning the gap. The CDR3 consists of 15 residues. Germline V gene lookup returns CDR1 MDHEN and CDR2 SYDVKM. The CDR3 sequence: CASSSHQSSGNTIYF. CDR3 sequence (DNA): TGTGCCAGCAGTTCCCATCAGTCCTCTGGAAACACCATATATTTT.

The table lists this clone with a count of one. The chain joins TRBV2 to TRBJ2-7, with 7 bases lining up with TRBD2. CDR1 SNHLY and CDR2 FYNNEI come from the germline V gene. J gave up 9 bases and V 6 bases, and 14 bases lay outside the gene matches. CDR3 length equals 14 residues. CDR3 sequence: CASRYAGDQEGQYF. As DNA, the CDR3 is TGTGCCAGCAGATACGCGGGGGATCAGGAGGGGCAGTACTTC.

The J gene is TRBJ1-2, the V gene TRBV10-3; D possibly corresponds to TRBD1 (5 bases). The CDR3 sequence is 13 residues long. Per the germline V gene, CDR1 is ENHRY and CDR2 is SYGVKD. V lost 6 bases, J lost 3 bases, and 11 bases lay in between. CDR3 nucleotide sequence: TGTGCCATCAGGGGGCGGCTCGACTATGGCTACACCTTC. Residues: CAIRGRLDYGYTF.

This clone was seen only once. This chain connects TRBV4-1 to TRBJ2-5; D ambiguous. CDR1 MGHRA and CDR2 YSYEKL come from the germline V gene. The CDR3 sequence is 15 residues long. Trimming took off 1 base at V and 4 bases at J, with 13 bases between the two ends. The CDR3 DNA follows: TGCGCCAGCAGCCAAGTGGGCTCCCCGGCAGAGACCCAGTACTTC. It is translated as CASSQVGSPAETQYF.

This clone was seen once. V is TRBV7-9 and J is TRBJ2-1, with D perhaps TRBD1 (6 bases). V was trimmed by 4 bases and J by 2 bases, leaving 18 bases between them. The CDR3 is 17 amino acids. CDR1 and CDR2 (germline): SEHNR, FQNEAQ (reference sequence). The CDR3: CASSSKYRVSPYNEQFF. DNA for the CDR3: TGTGCCAGCAGCTCTAAATACAGGGTTTCGCCCTACAATGAGCAGTTCTTC.

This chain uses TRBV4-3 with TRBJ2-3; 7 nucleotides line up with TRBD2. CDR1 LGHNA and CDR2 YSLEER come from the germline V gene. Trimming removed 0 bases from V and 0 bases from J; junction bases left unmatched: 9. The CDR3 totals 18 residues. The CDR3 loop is CASSQEPLTSTSTDTQYF. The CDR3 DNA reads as TGCGCCAGCAGCCAAGAACCCCTGACTAGCACTAGCACAGATACGCAGTATTTT.

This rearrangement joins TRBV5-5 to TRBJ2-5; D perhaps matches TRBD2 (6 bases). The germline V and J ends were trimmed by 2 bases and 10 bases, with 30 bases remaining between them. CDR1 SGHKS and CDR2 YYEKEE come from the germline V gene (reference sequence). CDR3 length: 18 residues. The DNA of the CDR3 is TGTGCCAGCAGCTTTACGGCGGTGGTTACGGGCGGTCGGGGGATCCAGTACTTC. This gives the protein CASSFTAVVTGGRGIQYF.

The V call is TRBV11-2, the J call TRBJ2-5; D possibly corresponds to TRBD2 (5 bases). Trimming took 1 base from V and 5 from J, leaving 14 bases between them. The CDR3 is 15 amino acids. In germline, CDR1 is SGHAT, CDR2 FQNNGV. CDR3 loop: CASSLGSSTGETQYF. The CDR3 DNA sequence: TGTGCCAGCAGCTTAGGGTCTAGTACGGGGGAGACCCAGTACTTC. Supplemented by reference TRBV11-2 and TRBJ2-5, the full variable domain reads EAGVAQSPRYKIIEKRQSVAFWCNPISGHATLYWYQQILGQGPKLLIQFQNNGVVDDSQLPKDRFSAERLKGVDSTLKIQPAKLEDSAVYLCASSLGSSTGETQYFGPGTRLLVL.

The CDR3 bases are TGTGCCAGCAGTGAGACAGGGGGCGAAGCTTTCTTT. Protein sequence: CASSETGGEAFF. V and J are TRBV2 and TRBJ1-1; TRBD1 matches at 10 bases. Trimming took 3 bases from V and 8 from J; bases not matched to a gene: 0. The CDR3 runs to 12 residues. Per the germline V gene, CDR1 is SNHLY and CDR2 is FYNNEI.

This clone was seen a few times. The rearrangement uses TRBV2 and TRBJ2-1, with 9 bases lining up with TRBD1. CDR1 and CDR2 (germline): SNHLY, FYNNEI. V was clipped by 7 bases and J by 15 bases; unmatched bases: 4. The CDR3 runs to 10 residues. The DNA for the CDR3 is TGTGCCAGCAAGGGGGACAGGGCGTTCTTC. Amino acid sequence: CASKGDRAFF.

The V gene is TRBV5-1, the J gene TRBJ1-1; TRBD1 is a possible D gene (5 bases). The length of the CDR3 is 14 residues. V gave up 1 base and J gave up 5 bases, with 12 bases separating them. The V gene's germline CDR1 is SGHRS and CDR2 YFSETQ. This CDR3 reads CASSLLGGRTEAFF. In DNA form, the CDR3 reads TGCGCCAGCAGCTTGTTGGGGGGAAGGACTGAAGCTTTCTTT.

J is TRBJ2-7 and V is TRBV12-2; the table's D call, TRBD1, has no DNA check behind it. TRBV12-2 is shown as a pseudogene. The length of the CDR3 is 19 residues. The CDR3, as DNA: TGTGCAAGTCGCTCAAGAGAACTGTCAGGGACAGGGGGCATTTACGAGCAGTACTTC. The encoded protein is CASRSRELSGTGGIYEQYF.

CDR3 sequence (DNA): TGTGCCAGCAGGCTACGTTGGAACACTGAAGCTTTCTTT. Its protein product is CASRLRWNTEAFF. The chain is built from TRBV6-5 and TRBJ1-1; no reliable D call. Germline loops: CDR1 MNHEY, CDR2 SVGAGI. This CDR3 is 13 amino acids long. Trimming left V 6 bases short and J 1 base short, with 9 bases between.

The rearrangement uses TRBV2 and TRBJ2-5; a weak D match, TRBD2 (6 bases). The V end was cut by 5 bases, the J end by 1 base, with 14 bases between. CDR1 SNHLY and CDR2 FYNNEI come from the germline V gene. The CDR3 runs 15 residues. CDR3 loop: CASSLYGLSQETQYF. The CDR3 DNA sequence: TGTGCCAGCAGTCTATACGGACTATCCCAAGAGACCCAGTACTTC.

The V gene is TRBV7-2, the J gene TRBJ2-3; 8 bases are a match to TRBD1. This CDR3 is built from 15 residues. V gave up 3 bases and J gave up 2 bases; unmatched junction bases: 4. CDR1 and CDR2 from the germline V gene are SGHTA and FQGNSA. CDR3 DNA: TGTGCCAGCAGCTTGACAGGGGCCAACACAGATACGCAGTATTTT. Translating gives CASSLTGANTDTQYF.